Each of the 3 T cell receptor beta chains below was sequenced from the same sample in a study of blood T cells in healthy people across ages (dated by TCRdb to the mid-2010s). Library generation was performed with 5' RACE. Instrument used: Illumina HiSeq 2500. A second PCR of about 7 to 12 cycles was run with a J-beta primer mix and a sample-barcoded 5' primer. TCRdb itself trimmed the public reads at Q25 with fastp, ran MiXCR and retained productive beta chains. One record per CDR3 amino acid sequence lists the most common genes and DNA. The sample includes 650,000 to 1,000,000 distinct CDR3 sequences, with about 37% observed a single time. Clones ranked in the top ten supply over 10% of the sample. Specimen: blood. The receptors originated from a man between 18 and 35 years old in good health.

The rearrangement uses TRBV12-3 or TRBV12-4 and TRBJ1-5, with 11 nucleotides matching TRBD1. V was pared by 7 bases and J by 7 bases, with 6 bases of the junction left unmatched. The CDR3 is 14 residues long. CDR3 DNA sequence: TGTGCCAGCACCGGGACAGGGGGTAAACAGCCCCAGCATTTT. This sequence encodes CASTGTGGKQPQHF.

The chain joins TRBV2 to TRBJ2-5; D gene unclear. CDR1 and CDR2 from the germline V gene are SNHLY and FYNNEI. The CDR3 sequence is 15 residues long. Trimming took 0 bases from V and 11 from J, leaving 19 bases between them. CDR3 region: CASSEAESPPDEQYF. In DNA, the CDR3 is TGTGCCAGCAGTGAAGCCGAATCGCCTCCAGATGAGCAGTACTTC.

For this clonotype: The junction and the germline gene differ at one end; a read error may be behind it. The chain employs TRBV12-3 or TRBV12-4 and TRBJ2-3; TRBD2 aligns across 13 bases. This CDR3 has 18 residues. CDR3 DNA sequence: TGTGCCAGCAGCTTAGGCTCCACTAGCGGGGGGGCCTCAGATACGCAGTATTTT. The encoded protein is CASSLGSTSGGASDTQYF.